The 7 T cell receptor beta chains in this list originate from one sample, sequenced in a study of identical twins. TCRdb re-called the 5' RACE reads with MiXCR, one entry per CDR3 protein. The sample includes roughly 260,000 distinct CDR3 sequences, more than 13% of them seen just once. The sample taken for sequencing was memory (CD45RO+) T cells sorted from blood. Every receptor here comes from a woman younger than 35 in good health.

The table lists this clonotype with many counts. The chain carries TRBV2 and TRBJ2-5, with D tentatively TRBD1 (6 bases). CDR1 SNHLY and CDR2 FYNNEI come from the germline V gene. V lost 6 bases and J 3 bases, leaving 17 bases between the germline ends. CDR3 size: 15 residues. The CDR3 sequence is CASSAPQGMEETQYF. The DNA for the CDR3 is TGTGCCAGCAGCGCTCCACAGGGAATGGAAGAGACCCAGTACTTC. The full variable domain, in which reference TRBV2 and TRBJ2-5 provide the parts outside the CDR3, is EPEVTQTPSHQVTQMGQEVILRCVPISNHLYFYWYRQILGQKVEFLVSFYNNEISEKSEIFDDQFSVERPDGSNFTLKIRSTKLEDSAMYFCASSAPQGMEETQYFGPGTRLLVL.

This sequence joins TRBV7-9 and TRBJ2-7; D gene uncertain. V shed 3 bases and J shed 7 bases, with 7 bases lying between them. This CDR3 has 11 residues. Germline V CDR1 and CDR2: SEHNR, FQNEAQ (reference sequence). CDR3 region: CASSLSWEQYF. In DNA form, the CDR3 reads TGTGCCAGCAGCTTGTCGTGGGAGCAGTACTTC.

The J gene is TRBJ2-5, the V gene TRBV25-1, with D tentatively TRBD2 (5 bases). Trimming removed 3 bases at V and 5 bases at J, with 10 bases between. The CDR3 loop spans 13 amino acids. Germline V gene lookup returns CDR1 MGHDK and CDR2 SYGVNS. DNA for the CDR3: TGTGCCAGCAGTGAGACTGGGGAGGAGACCCAGTACTTC. Its translation: CASSETGEETQYF.

This clonotype has more than one count but fewer than ten. V gene TRBV16 combines with J gene TRBJ2-1, with a possible D match to TRBD2 (5 bases). Looked up from germline, CDR1 is KGHSY and CDR2 is FQNENV. The V and J ends lost 2 bases and 14 bases respectively, with 16 bases between them. This CDR3 has 13 residues. The CDR3 DNA sequence: TGTGCCAGCAGCCAACTTATTTCGGGTAGCGAGTTCTTC. It yields the protein CASSQLISGSEFF.

This clonotype was counted ten times or more. This chain connects TRBV20-1 to TRBJ1-5; no reliable D call. The CDR3 consists of 14 residues. The ends were cut back, 2 bases at V and 2 bases at J, with 10 bases in the middle. Germline V gives CDR1 DFQATT, CDR2 SNEGSKA (reference sequence). CDR3 region: CSARFGNGNQPQHF. DNA for the CDR3: TGCAGTGCTAGATTCGGAAACGGCAATCAGCCCCAGCATTTT.

This clonotype has a handful of counts. The CDR3 protein is CASTSGGAQETQYF. The CDR3 DNA is TGCGCCAGCACTAGCGGGGGGGCACAAGAGACCCAGTACTTC. This rearrangement joins TRBV5-1 to TRBJ2-5; TRBD2 matches at 12 bases. Germline V lookup: CDR1 SGHRS, CDR2 YFSETQ. The CDR3 totals 14 residues. Germline trimming cut 6 bases from V and 2 bases from J; bases unmatched to any gene: 2.

This clonotype has more than one count but fewer than ten. The rearrangement joins TRBV7-2 to TRBJ2-3; D gene uncertain. The V gene's germline CDR1 is SGHTA and CDR2 FQGNSA. The CDR3 covers 14 residues. The ends were cut back, 0 bases at V and 1 base at J, with 5 bases in the middle. The CDR3 here is CASSLALGTDTQYF. CDR3 nucleotides: TGTGCCAGCAGCTTAGCTTTGGGCACAGATACGCAGTATTTT.